The source of this T cell receptor (beta chain) is a study of T-cell reconstitution after alpha-beta-depleted transplantation in children. Unique molecular identifiers were used in preparing the TCRbeta library. TCRdb used MiXCR to reprocess the PCR reads, holding one entry per CDR3 protein. The repertoire includes roughly 500,000 distinct CDR3 sequences, roughly 18% of them detected once, and roughly 3.3% sits in the top ten. The germline CDR1 and CDR2 sequences are SGHAT and FQDESV (reference sequence). With V trimmed by 5 bases and J by 6 bases, 20 bases remained unmatched. This CDR3 region has 19 residues.

Sample: PBMCs from the stem cell graft donor, taken from the stem cell graft. The clonotype was recovered from a human donor who donated a stem cell graft to a child with acute lymphoblastic leukemia. This chain uses TRBV11-1 with TRBJ2-1; 9 bases match TRBD2. This CDR3 reads CASSRPPVTSGTKGNEQFF. CDR3 sequence (DNA): TGTGCCAGCAGCAGGCCCCCGGTGACTAGCGGTACAAAAGGCAATGAGCAGTTCTTC.